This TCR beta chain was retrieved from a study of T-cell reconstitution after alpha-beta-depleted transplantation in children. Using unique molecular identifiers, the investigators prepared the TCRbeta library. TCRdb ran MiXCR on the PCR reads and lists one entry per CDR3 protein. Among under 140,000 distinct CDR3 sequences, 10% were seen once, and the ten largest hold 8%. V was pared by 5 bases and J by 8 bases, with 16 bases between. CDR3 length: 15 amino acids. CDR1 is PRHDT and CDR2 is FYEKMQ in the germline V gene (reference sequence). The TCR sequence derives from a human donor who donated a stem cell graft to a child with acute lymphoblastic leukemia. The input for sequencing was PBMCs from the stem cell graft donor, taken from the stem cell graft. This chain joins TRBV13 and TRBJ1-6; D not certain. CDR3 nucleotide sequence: TGTGCCAGCAGCCCCGGCCCCCCACTGGATTCACCCCTCCACTTT. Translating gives CASSPGPPLDSPLHF. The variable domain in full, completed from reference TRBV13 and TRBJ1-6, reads AAGVIQSPRHLIKEKRETATLKCYPIPRHDTVYWYQQGPGQDPQFLISFYEKMQSDKGSIPDRFSAQQFSDYHSELNMSSLELGDSALYFCASSPGPPLDSPLHFGNGTRLTVT.